These 15 T cell receptor beta chains share one sample of origin, sequenced in a study of post-analysis software for immune sequencing data. Included in the TCR beta cDNA libraries were unique molecular identifiers. MiXCR, applied by TCRdb to the PCR reads, yields one record per CDR3 protein. The table lists over 150,000 distinct CDR3 sequences, 35% to 40% of them singletons. This specimen consisted of blood, obtained after autologous hematopoietic stem cell transplantation. These receptors were obtained from a girl aged 10 to 17 with multiple sclerosis.

In this sample, this clonotype turned up many times. The V and J genes are TRBV29-1 and TRBJ2-3; no reliable D call. The CDR3 has 12 residues. V shed 1 base and J shed 9 bases, with 11 bases lying between them. CDR1 and CDR2 from the germline V gene are SQVTM and ANQGSEA. CDR3 in amino acids: CSVEGVGVTQYF. CDR3 bases: TGCAGCGTTGAAGGGGTAGGAGTCACGCAGTATTTT.

This clonotype was seen a few times. The chain is built from TRBV25-1 and TRBJ1-1, with TRBD1 matching over 8 bases. The germline CDR1 and CDR2 sequences are MGHDK and SYGVNS. J gave up 4 bases and V 8 bases, and 9 bases lay outside the gene matches. This CDR3 is 14 amino acids long. The CDR3 sequence: CASSPLTGGTEAFF. The CDR3 nucleotides are TGTGCCAGCTCACCCTTAACAGGGGGCACTGAAGCTTTCTTT.

V is TRBV24-1 and J is TRBJ2-1, with TRBD2 matching over 7 bases. This CDR3 is built from 18 residues. Germline V gene data show CDR1 as KGHDR and CDR2 as SFDVKD. The V segment lost 1 base and the J segment 2 bases; nucleotides outside the gene matches: 10. The CDR3 protein is CATSDFPSSGKAYNEQFF. CDR3 nucleotides: TGTGCCACCAGTGATTTTCCCTCCAGCGGGAAGGCCTACAATGAGCAGTTCTTC.

This chain joins TRBV6-1 and TRBJ1-2; D is perhaps TRBD1 (5 bases). The CDR3 covers 13 residues. Looked up from germline, CDR1 is MNHNS and CDR2 is SASEGT. Between the trimmed V and J ends, which lost 6 bases and 5 bases, there was a span of 13 bases. The CDR3 region has the DNA TGTGCCAGCAGCCTGACAGACTGGTATGGCTACACCTTC. This gives the protein CASSLTDWYGYTF.

This chain uses TRBV27 with TRBJ1-6; D is unclear. Germline-derived CDR1 and CDR2 are MNHEY and SMNVEV (reference sequence). The CDR3 is 14 amino acids. Trimming stripped 5 bases from V and 5 bases from J, with 10 bases between. CDR3 nucleotides: TGTGCCAGCAGTACCGGAACGCATAATTCACCCCTCCACTTT. Residues: CASSTGTHNSPLHF.

The chain combines TRBV3-1 with TRBJ2-3; TRBD1 aligns across 10 bases. V was pared by 4 bases and J by 7 bases, with 8 bases of the junction left unmatched. Germline V gene lookup returns CDR1 LGHDT and CDR2 YNNKEL (reference sequence). The CDR3 runs to 15 residues. Written as DNA, the CDR3 is TGTGCCAGCAGCCGAGAAGGGACAGGGGTCAATACGCAGTATTTT. This sequence encodes CASSREGTGVNTQYF.

The table lists this clonotype with a few counts. The rearrangement joins TRBV3-1 to TRBJ2-1; TRBD2 aligns across 8 bases. Looked up from germline, CDR1 is LGHDT and CDR2 is YNNKEL (reference sequence). The V gene end was trimmed by 8 bases and the J gene end by 2 bases; junction bases not matched to a gene: 8. This CDR3 has 15 residues. The CDR3 is CASVGAGGPYNEQFF. In nucleotides, the CDR3 is TGTGCCAGCGTAGGGGCGGGGGGCCCCTACAATGAGCAGTTCTTC.

V is TRBV3-1 and J is TRBJ1-1; D may be TRBD1 (5 bases). The CDR3 consists of 13 residues. Deletions cut 4 bases from V and 3 bases from J, with 9 bases between. The germline CDR1 and CDR2 sequences are LGHDT and YNNKEL (reference sequence). In DNA form, the CDR3 reads TGTGCCAGCAGCCCAAGACAGCACACTGAAGCTTTCTTT. As protein: CASSPRQHTEAFF.

This clonotype occurred many times. The genes are TRBV12-3 or TRBV12-4 and TRBJ2-1; D perhaps matches TRBD2 (5 bases). This CDR3 has 12 amino acids. V dropped 8 bases and J dropped 6 bases, with 11 bases sitting between them. The CDR3 region is CASRGPSNEQFF. The CDR3 bases are TGTGCCAGCCGGGGTCCGTCCAATGAGCAGTTCTTC.

J is TRBJ2-1 and V is TRBV4-1, with a tentative D call TRBD2 (5 bases). Germline-derived CDR1 and CDR2 are MGHRA and YSYEKL. Trimming shortened V by 1 base and J by 3 bases, and 13 bases separated the two germline ends. The CDR3 is made up of 16 amino acids. CDR3 loop: CASSQVASLFYNEQFF. CDR3 sequence (DNA): TGCGCCAGCAGCCAAGTCGCTAGCTTATTCTACAATGAGCAGTTCTTC.

This clonotype was seen only a few times. V and J are TRBV2 and TRBJ1-1; D ambiguous. CDR1 is SNHLY, CDR2 FYNNEI, per germline. The CDR3 consists of 14 residues. V lost 5 bases, J lost 8 bases, and 18 bases lay in between. The CDR3 DNA reads as TGTGCCAGCAGTTCCAGGCCACCCACGCCGGAAGCTTTCTTT. Amino acids: CASSSRPPTPEAFF.

The chain couples TRBV4-3 to TRBJ2-1, with D possibly matching TRBD2 (5 bases). Germline V lookup: CDR1 LGHNA, CDR2 YSLEER. V lost 0 bases to trimming and J lost 2 bases, with 11 bases between them. CDR3 length equals 16 residues. The CDR3 region has the DNA TGCGCCAGCAGCCAAGACGCAGCGGAGCCCTACAATGAGCAGTTCTTC. Translating gives CASSQDAAEPYNEQFF.

This clonotype has just a few counts. The chain couples TRBV18 to TRBJ2-6; D gene ambiguous. The CDR3 loop spans 13 amino acids. CDR1 and CDR2 (germline): KGHSH, LQKENI. Trimming shortened V by 3 bases and J by 0 bases, and 0 bases separated the two germline ends. CDR3 in DNA: TGTGCCAGCTCACCCTCTGGGGCCAACGTCCTGACTTTC. Its translation is CASSPSGANVLTF.

The rearrangement links TRBV7-9 to TRBJ1-5, with D possibly matching TRBD1 (5 bases). The V end lost 5 bases, the J end lost 7 bases, and 12 bases lay between the germline ends. Germline V lookup: CDR1 SEHNR, CDR2 FQNEAQ (reference sequence). The CDR3 covers 13 residues. CDR3 sequence: CASSPGPIQPQHF. Written as DNA, the CDR3 is TGTGCCAGCAGCCCGGGACCTATCCAGCCCCAGCATTTT. Full variable domain (missing parts from reference TRBV7-9 and TRBJ1-5): DTGVSQNPRHKITKRGQNVTFRCDPISEHNRLYWYRQTLGQGPEFLTYFQNEAQLEKSRLLSDRFSAERPKGSFSTLEIQRTEQGDSAMYLCASSPGPIQPQHFGDGTRLSIL.

This sequence joins TRBV12-3 or TRBV12-4 and TRBJ2-2; no firm D call. V lost 7 bases, J lost 7 bases, and 10 bases lay in between. The CDR3 totals 12 residues. The CDR3 nucleotides read TGTGCCAGCATAATATATAACGGGGAGCTGTTTTTT. This sequence encodes CASIIYNGELFF.